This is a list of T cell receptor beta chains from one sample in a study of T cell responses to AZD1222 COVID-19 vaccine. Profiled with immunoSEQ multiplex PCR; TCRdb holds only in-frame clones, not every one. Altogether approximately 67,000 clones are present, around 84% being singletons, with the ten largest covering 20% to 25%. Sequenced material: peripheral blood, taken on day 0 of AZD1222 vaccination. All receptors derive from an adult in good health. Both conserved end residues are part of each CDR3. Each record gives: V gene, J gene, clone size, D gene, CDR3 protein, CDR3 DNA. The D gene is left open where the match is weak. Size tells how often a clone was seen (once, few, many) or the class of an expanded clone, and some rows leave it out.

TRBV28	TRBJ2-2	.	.	CASSFYGELFF	TGTGCCAGCAGTTTTTACGGGGAGCTGTTTTTT
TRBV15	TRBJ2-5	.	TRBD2	CATSKTSGYQETQYF	TGTGCCACCAGCAAAACTAGCGGTTACCAAGAGACCCAGTACTTC
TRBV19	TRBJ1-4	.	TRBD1	CASSNPWTGYGEKLFF	TGTGCCAGTAGTAATCCCTGGACAGGGTACGGCGAAAAACTGTTTTTT
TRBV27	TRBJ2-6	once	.	CASRENRKAGANVLTF	TGTGCCAGCAGAGAGAACAGAAAAGCTGGGGCCAACGTCCTGACTTTC
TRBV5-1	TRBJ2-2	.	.	CASSASLGGTGELFF	TGCGCCAGCAGCGCCTCACTAGGGGGCACCGGGGAGCTGTTTTTT
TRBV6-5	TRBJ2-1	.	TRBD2	CASSYSPAGGNEQFF	TGTGCCAGCAGTTACTCGCCAGCGGGAGGGAATGAGCAGTTCTTC
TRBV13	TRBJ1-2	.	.	CASSLGTGANYGYTF	TGTGCCAGCAGCTTAGGGACAGGAGCTAACTATGGCTACACCTTC
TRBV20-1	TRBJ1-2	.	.	CSDTVNYGYTF	TGCAGTGACACAGTTAACTATGGCTACACCTTC
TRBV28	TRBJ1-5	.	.	CASSFSGGSNQPQHF	TGTGCCAGCAGTTTTTCGGGGGGGAGCAATCAGCCCCAGCATTTT
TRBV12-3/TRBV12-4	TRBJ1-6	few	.	CASSFREESPLHF	TGTGCCAGCAGTTTCCGGGAGGAATCACCCCTCCACTTT